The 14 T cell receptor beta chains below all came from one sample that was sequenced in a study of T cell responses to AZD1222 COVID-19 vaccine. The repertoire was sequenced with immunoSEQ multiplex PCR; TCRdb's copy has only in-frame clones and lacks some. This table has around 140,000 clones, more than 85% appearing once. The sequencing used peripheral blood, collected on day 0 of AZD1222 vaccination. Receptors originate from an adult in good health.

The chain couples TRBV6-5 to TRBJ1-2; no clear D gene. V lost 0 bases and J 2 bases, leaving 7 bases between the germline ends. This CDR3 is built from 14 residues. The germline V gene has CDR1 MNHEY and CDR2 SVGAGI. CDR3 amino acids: CASSYSPGNYGYTF. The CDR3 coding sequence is TGTGCCAGCAGTTACTCCCCAGGAAACTATGGCTACACCTTC.

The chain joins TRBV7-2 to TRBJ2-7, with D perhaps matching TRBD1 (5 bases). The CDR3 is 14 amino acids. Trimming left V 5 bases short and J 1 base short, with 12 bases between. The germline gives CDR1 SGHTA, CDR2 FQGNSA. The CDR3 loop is CASSLTDQSYEQYF. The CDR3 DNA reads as TGTGCCAGCAGCCTGACAGACCAATCCTACGAGCAGTACTTC.

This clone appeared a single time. DNA for the CDR3: TGTGCCAGTATGGGACAGAACTATGGCTACACCTTC. Amino acid sequence: CASMGQNYGYTF. The J gene is TRBJ1-2, the V gene TRBV19, with 7 positions matching TRBD1. The CDR3 is 12 amino acids. Germline V gene sequence: CDR1 LNHDA, CDR2 SQIVND (reference sequence). V lost 7 bases and J lost 2; bases outside the gene matches: 1.

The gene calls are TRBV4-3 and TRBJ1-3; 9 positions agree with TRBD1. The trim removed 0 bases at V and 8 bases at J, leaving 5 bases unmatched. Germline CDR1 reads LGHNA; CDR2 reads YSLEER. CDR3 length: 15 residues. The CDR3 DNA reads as TGCGCCAGCAGCCAAGATGGCGACAGGGGGTACACCATATATTTT. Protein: CASSQDGDRGYTIYF.

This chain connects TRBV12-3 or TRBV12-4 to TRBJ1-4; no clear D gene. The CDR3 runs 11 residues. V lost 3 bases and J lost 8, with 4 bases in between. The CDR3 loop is CASSFKEKLFF. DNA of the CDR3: TGTGCCAGCAGTTTTAAGGAAAAACTGTTTTTT.

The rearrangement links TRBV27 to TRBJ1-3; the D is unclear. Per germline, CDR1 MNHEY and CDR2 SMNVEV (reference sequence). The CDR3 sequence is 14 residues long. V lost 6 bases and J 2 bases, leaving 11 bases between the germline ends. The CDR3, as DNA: TGTGCCAGCAGCCTGGGGTTCCCTGGAAACACCATATATTTT. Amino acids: CASSLGFPGNTIYF.

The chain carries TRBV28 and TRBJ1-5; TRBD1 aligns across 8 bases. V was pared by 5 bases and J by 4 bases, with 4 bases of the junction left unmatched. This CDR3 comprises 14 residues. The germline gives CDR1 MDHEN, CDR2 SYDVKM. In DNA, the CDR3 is TGTGCCAGCAGTAGGACAGGGTTGAATCAGCCCCAGCATTTT. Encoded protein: CASSRTGLNQPQHF.

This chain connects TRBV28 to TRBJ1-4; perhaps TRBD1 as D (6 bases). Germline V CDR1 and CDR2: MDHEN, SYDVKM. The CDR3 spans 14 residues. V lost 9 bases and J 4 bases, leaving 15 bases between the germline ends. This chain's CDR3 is CASSRQGFNEKLFF. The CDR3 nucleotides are TGTGCCAGTAGCAGGCAGGGGTTTAATGAAAAACTGTTTTTT.

The CDR3: CATSPDRSRPHEQYF. The CDR3 DNA follows: TGTGCCACCAGCCCGGACAGGTCAAGGCCCCACGAGCAGTACTTC. The chain employs TRBV15 and TRBJ2-7, with 7 bases that match TRBD1. Unmatched junction bases numbered 12, after V lost 5 bases and J lost 5 bases. This CDR3 has 15 amino acids. Germline CDR1 is LNHNV and CDR2 is YYDKDF (reference sequence). The full variable domain, rest sourced from reference TRBV15 and TRBJ2-7, is DAMVIQNPRYQVTQFGKPVTLSCSQTLNHNVMYWYQQKSSQAPKLLFHYYDKDFNNEADTPDNFQSRRPNTSFCFLDIRSPGLGDTAMYLCATSPDRSRPHEQYFGPGTRLTVT.

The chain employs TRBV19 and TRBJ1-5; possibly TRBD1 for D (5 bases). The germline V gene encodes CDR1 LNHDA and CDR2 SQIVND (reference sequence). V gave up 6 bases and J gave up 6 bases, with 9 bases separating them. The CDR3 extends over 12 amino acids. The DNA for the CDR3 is TGTGCCAGTAGCCACGACAGTCAGCCCCAGCATTTT. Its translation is CASSHDSQPQHF.

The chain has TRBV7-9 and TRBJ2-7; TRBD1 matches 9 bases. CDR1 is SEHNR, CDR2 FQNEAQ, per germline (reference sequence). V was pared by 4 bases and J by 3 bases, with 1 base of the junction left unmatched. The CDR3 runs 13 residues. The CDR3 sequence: CASSWTGDYEQYF. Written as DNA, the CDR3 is TGTGCCAGCAGCTGGACAGGGGACTACGAGCAGTACTTC.

The CDR3 DNA follows: TGTGCCAGCAGCTTAGTCGCGGACTCTTTCTATGGCTACACCTTC. Protein sequence: CASSLVADSFYGYTF. V usage is TRBV7-6 and J usage is TRBJ1-2; D is ambiguous. V dropped 1 base and J dropped 4 bases, with 13 bases sitting between them. Germline V gene sequence: CDR1 SGHVS, CDR2 FNYEAQ. The CDR3 totals 15 residues.

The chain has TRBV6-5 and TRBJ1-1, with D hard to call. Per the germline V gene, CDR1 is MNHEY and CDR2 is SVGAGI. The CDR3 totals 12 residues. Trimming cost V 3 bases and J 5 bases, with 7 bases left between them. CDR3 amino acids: CASSYIGTEAFF. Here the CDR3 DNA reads TGTGCCAGCAGTTATATTGGGACTGAAGCTTTCTTT.

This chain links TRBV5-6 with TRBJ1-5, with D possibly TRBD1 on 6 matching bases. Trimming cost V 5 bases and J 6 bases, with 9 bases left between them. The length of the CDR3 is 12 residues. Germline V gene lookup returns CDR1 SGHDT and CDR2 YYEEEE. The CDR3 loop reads CASSEGGQPQHF. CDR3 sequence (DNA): TGTGCCAGCAGTGAGGGGGGTCAGCCCCAGCATTTT.